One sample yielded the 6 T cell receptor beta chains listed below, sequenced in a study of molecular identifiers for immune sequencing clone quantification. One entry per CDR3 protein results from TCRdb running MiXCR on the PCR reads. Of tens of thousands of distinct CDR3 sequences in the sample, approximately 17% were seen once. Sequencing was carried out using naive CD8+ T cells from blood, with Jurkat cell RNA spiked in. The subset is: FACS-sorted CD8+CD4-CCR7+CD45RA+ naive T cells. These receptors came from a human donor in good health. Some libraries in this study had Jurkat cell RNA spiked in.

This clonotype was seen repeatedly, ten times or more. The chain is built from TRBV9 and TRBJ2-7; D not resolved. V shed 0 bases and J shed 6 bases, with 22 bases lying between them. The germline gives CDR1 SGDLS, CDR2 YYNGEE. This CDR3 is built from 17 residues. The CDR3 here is CASSVVPSSGPPGEQYF. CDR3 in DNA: TGTGCCAGCAGCGTAGTCCCATCCTCTGGACCGCCGGGCGAGCAGTACTTC.

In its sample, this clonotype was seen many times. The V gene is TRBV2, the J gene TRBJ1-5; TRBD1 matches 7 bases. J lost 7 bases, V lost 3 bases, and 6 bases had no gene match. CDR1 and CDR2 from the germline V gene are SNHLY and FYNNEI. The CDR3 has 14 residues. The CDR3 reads CASSDRQGGQPQHF. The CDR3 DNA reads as TGTGCCAGCAGTGATCGACAGGGAGGCCAGCCCCAGCATTTT.

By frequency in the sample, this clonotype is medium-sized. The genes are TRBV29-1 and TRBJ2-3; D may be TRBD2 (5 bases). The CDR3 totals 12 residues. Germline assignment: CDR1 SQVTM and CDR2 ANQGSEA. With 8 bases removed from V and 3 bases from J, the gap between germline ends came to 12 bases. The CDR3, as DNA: TGCAGCTTACGGGGTTCGACAGATACGCAGTATTTT. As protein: CSLRGSTDTQYF.

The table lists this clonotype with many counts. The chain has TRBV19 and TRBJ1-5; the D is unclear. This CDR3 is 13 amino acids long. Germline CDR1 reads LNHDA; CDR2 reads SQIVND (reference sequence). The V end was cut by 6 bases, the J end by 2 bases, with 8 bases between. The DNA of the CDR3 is TGTGCCAGTAGCTGGTGGGGCAATCAGCCCCAGCATTTT. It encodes CASSWWGNQPQHF.

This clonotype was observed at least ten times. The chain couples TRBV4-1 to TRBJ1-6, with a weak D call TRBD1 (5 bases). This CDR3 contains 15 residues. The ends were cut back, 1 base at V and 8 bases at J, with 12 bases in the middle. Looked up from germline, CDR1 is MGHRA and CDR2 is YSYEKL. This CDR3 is CASSQVQGGDSPLHF. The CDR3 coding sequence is TGCGCCAGCAGCCAAGTCCAGGGAGGGGATTCACCCCTCCACTTT.

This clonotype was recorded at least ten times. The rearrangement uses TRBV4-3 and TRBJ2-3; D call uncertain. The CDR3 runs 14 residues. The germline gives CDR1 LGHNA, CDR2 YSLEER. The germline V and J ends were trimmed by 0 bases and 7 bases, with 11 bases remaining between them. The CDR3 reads CASSQDLVAYTQYF. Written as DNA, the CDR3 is TGCGCCAGCAGCCAAGATTTAGTGGCATATACGCAGTATTTT.